This TCR beta chain was observed in a study of cytomegalovirus exposure and HLA in healthy donors. Study results and limitations: Later work found that TCR association rates differed between HLA loci; DRB1 had the most and HLA-C the fewest. Later findings reportedly placed an Asian-associated ancestry cluster below the approximately 630-donor mean for N-insertions.

V dropped 3 bases and J dropped 5 bases, with 16 bases sitting between them. This CDR3 has 16 residues. Germline V gene data show CDR1 as SGHTA and CDR2 as FQGNSA. Turning to this clone: What it binds is unknown.

The PCR contained 60 Vbeta and 13 Jbeta primers. Measured with immunoSEQ multiplex PCR; TCRdb has only the in-frame clones, and not every one. Of approximately 220,000 clones detected, roughly 79% appear once; the ten largest clones hold approximately 1.8%. The receptor comes from a male donor in good health and CMV-seronegative. The V gene is TRBV7-2, the J gene TRBJ2-2; D perhaps matches TRBD2 (5 bases). The sequenced sample was PBMCs. The DNA of the CDR3 is TGTGCCAGCAGCTTTATAGGTGGACGAGGGACCGGGGAGCTGTTTTTT. Translated: CASSFIGGRGTGELFF.